Sequencing of this T cell receptor beta chain was carried out in a study of cytomegalovirus exposure and HLA in healthy donors. Remarks on this clone: Its specificity is unknown.

Points from the study as a whole: The study flagged roughly 150 TCR beta chains as cytomegalovirus-associated.

13 Jbeta primers and 60 Vbeta primers were used for the PCR. Libraries were prepared by immunoSEQ multiplex PCR; TCRdb keeps only in-frame clonotypes and omits some of them. The sample consists of about 60,000 clones, approximately 70% of them appearing once. Trimming took 4 bases from V and 0 from J, leaving 12 bases between them. CDR3 length equals 16 residues. Germline lookup yields CDR1 KGHSH and CDR2 LQKENI. Sequences were obtained from PBMCs. This chain links TRBV18 with TRBJ1-4, with unresolved D. This clonotype originated in a woman aged 60-70 years in good health and CMV-seropositive. CDR3 protein: CASSLRRDATNEKLFF. The CDR3 DNA is TGTGCCAGCTCACTCCGGAGGGATGCAACTAATGAAAAACTGTTTTTT.